These 30 T cell receptor beta chains originate from one sample sequenced in a study of T cell changes during pregnancy in multiple sclerosis. Assay: immunoSEQ multiplex PCR; the TCRdb copy retains only in-frame clones and omits some. The data hold over 45,000 clones, with 85% to 95% observed a single time. Sample: CD4+ T cells from peripheral blood mononuclear cells, taken in the second trimester of pregnancy. The receptor set was obtained from a female donor in good health, enrolled as a control in a pregnancy study.

The chain joins TRBV4-2 to TRBJ1-3; the D gene is possibly TRBD1 (5 bases). Trimming shortened V by 0 bases and J by 0 bases, and 12 bases separated the two germline ends. Germline V gene lookup returns CDR1 LGHNA and CDR2 YNFKEQ. The CDR3 sequence is 17 residues long. The CDR3 spells CASSQEGLQSSGNTIYF. The DNA of the CDR3 is TGTGCCAGCAGCCAAGAGGGACTACAGAGCTCTGGAAACACCATATATTTT.

The chain links TRBV29-1 to TRBJ1-2, with unresolved D. V lost 2 bases, J lost 1 base, and 2 bases lay in between. The CDR3 is 11 amino acids. The germline CDR1 and CDR2 sequences are SQVTM and ANQGSEA. CDR3 nucleotide sequence: TGCAGCGTTGAACTTAACTATGGCTACACCTTC. It translates to CSVELNYGYTF.

V gene TRBV5-1 combines with J gene TRBJ2-3; 9 nucleotides agree with TRBD2. CDR3 length: 15 residues. V lost 6 bases to trimming and J lost 5 bases; unmatched junction nucleotides: 10. Germline CDR1 reads SGHRS; CDR2 reads YFSETQ. This CDR3 reads CASTYLSGSGDTQYF. CDR3 in DNA: TGCGCCAGCACCTATCTTAGCGGGAGCGGAGATACGCAGTATTTT.

The chain is built from TRBV18 and TRBJ2-5; the match to TRBD2 covers 12 bases. The germline V gene encodes CDR1 KGHSH and CDR2 LQKENI. The CDR3 is made up of 15 amino acids. V lost 5 bases to trimming and J lost 5 bases; unmatched junction nucleotides: 6. CDR3 nucleotide sequence: TGTGCCAGCTCAAAGACTAGCGGGAGAGCGGAGACCCAGTACTTC. Protein sequence: CASSKTSGRAETQYF.

The chain carries TRBV28 and TRBJ1-1; TRBD1 agrees at 7 bases. CDR3 size: 12 residues. V lost 3 bases to trimming and J lost 10 bases; unmatched junction nucleotides: 5. Germline values: CDR1 MDHEN, CDR2 SYDVKM. CDR3 coding DNA: TGTGCCAGCAGTTTTGATCCAGGGGGAGCTTTCTTT. It yields the protein CASSFDPGGAFF.

The gene calls are TRBV6-6 and TRBJ2-7, with 9 positions matching TRBD2. J was trimmed by 4 bases and V by 5 bases; bases with no gene match: 6. The CDR3 consists of 14 residues. The germline V gene encodes CDR1 MNHNY and CDR2 SVGAGI (reference sequence). CDR3 DNA: TGTGCCAGCAGTGCTAGCGGGAATCTGTACGAGCAGTACTTC. It encodes CASSASGNLYEQYF.

The gene calls are TRBV5-4 and TRBJ2-1; the match to TRBD2 covers 9 bases. V shed 0 bases, J shed 5 bases, and the junction held 9 bases outside the gene matches. This CDR3 is built from 17 residues. Germline values: CDR1 SGHNT, CDR2 YYREEE (reference sequence). The CDR3 loop reads CASSLAGGGGVDNEQFF. The DNA for the CDR3 is TGTGCCAGCAGCTTGGCCGGTGGCGGGGGGGTAGACAATGAGCAGTTCTTC.

This clone was recorded once. In the same sample, other DNA sequences code for this CDR3. DNA of the CDR3: TGTGCCAGTAGTACCCTCCCGGGAGGGACTGAAGCTTTCTTT. This codes for CASSTLPGGTEAFF. The chain couples TRBV19 to TRBJ1-1; D is unclear. Trimming took 4 bases from V and 5 from J, leaving 14 bases between them. This CDR3 region has 14 residues. Germline-derived CDR1 and CDR2 are LNHDA and SQIVND (reference sequence).

This clone was observed once. This chain uses TRBV5-4 with TRBJ2-3, with D possibly matching TRBD2 (6 bases). The CDR3 runs to 15 residues. Germline CDR1 and CDR2: SGHNT and YYREEE (reference sequence). Between the trimmed V and J ends, which lost 2 bases and 1 base, there was a span of 11 bases. CDR3 in amino acids: CASSFMEGGTDTQYF. In nucleotides, the CDR3 is TGTGCCAGCAGCTTTATGGAGGGCGGCACAGATACGCAGTATTTT.

The chain links TRBV27 to TRBJ2-7, with 7 nucleotides matching TRBD1. Germline V CDR1 and CDR2: MNHEY, SMNVEV (reference sequence). There are 13 residues in the CDR3. The trim removed 8 bases at V and 0 bases at J, leaving 4 bases unmatched. As DNA, the CDR3 is TGTGCCAGCTCCGGACAGGTCTCCTACGAGCAGTACTTC. Translated: CASSGQVSYEQYF.

The chain has TRBV29-1 and TRBJ2-1; maybe TRBD2 (6 bases). V lost 7 bases and J lost 2, with 12 bases in between. From germline, CDR1 is SQVTM and CDR2 ANQGSEA. The CDR3 extends over 13 amino acids. Here the CDR3 reads CSGRESTYNEQFF. Here the CDR3 DNA reads TGCAGCGGACGGGAGTCCACCTACAATGAGCAGTTCTTC.

The chain couples TRBV5-4 to TRBJ2-2, with D possibly TRBD2 on 5 matching bases. V was clipped by 0 bases and J by 6 bases, with 6 bases between them. Germline V gene lookup returns CDR1 SGHNT and CDR2 YYREEE (reference sequence). The CDR3 runs 13 residues. The CDR3 DNA reads as TGTGCCAGCAGCTTGGACGGGGCCGGGGAGCTGTTTTTT. As protein: CASSLDGAGELFF.

The genes are TRBV30 and TRBJ1-1; 7 bases match TRBD1. V dropped 5 bases and J dropped 0; count of bases not matched to a gene: 6. Germline V CDR1 and CDR2: GTSNPN, SVGIG (reference sequence). The length of the CDR3 is 14 residues. CDR3 sequence: CAWLSDRLNTEAFF. The CDR3 DNA reads TGTGCCTGGCTCTCGGACAGGTTGAACACTGAAGCTTTCTTT. Complete variable domain (other parts from reference TRBV30 and TRBJ1-1): SQTIHQWPATLVQPVGSPLSLECTVEGTSNPNLYWYRQAAGRGLQLLFYSVGIGQISSEVPQNLSASRPQDRQFILSSKKLLLSDSGFYLCAWLSDRLNTEAFFGQGTRLTVV.

Written as DNA, the CDR3 is TGTGCCATCAGTGAAGGGGGAAGCACAGATACGCAGTATTTT. This translates into CAISEGGSTDTQYF. This chain links TRBV10-3 with TRBJ2-3; maybe TRBD1 (6 bases). The CDR3 runs 14 residues. The germline V and J ends were trimmed by 3 bases and 0 bases, with 7 bases remaining between them. Germline CDR1 is ENHRY and CDR2 is SYGVKD.

This clone was recorded only once. V gene TRBV7-3 combines with J gene TRBJ2-1, with 7 positions matching TRBD2. The CDR3 runs to 12 residues. Germline loops: CDR1 SGHTA, CDR2 FQGTGA. J was trimmed by 12 bases and V by 6 bases; bases with no gene match: 8. The CDR3 region is CASSSLAGTQFF. CDR3 sequence (DNA): TGTGCCAGCAGTTCGTTAGCGGGCACGCAGTTCTTC.

In its sample, this clone was seen a few times. The chain combines TRBV2 with TRBJ1-1; D is perhaps TRBD1 (5 bases). Germline V gene data show CDR1 as SNHLY and CDR2 as FYNNEI. The V end lost 6 bases, the J end lost 1 base, and 15 bases lay between the germline ends. The CDR3 length is 15 residues. CDR3 bases: TGTGCCAGCAGGTACCTGGGGCAGAAGAACACTGAAGCTTTCTTT. Protein product: CASRYLGQKNTEAFF.

This chain joins TRBV18 and TRBJ1-1; 9 nucleotides line up with TRBD1. Germline trimming cut 6 bases from V and 3 bases from J; bases unmatched to any gene: 8. The CDR3 runs 15 residues. The germline V gene encodes CDR1 KGHSH and CDR2 LQKENI. CDR3 DNA: TGTGCCAGCTCGCTACAGGGGGCAGCGGACACTGAAGCTTTCTTT. As protein: CASSLQGAADTEAFF.

This sequence joins TRBV5-1 and TRBJ2-7, with 10 bases aligning to TRBD1. The germline gives CDR1 SGHRS, CDR2 YFSETQ. This CDR3 region has 13 residues. The V gene end was trimmed by 2 bases and the J gene end by 12 bases; junction bases not matched to a gene: 8. As DNA, the CDR3 is TGCGCCAGCAGCTTTGACAGGGGGCCCCCCCGGTACTTC. Amino acid sequence: CASSFDRGPPRYF.

This rearrangement joins TRBV7-3 to TRBJ2-2; weak D call: TRBD1 (6 bases). Trimming shortened V by 5 bases and J by 6 bases, and 16 bases separated the two germline ends. In germline, CDR1 is SGHTA, CDR2 FQGTGA. This CDR3 has 15 residues. As DNA, the CDR3 is TGTGCCAGCAGCCAAACGGTACAGGGCGCCGGGGAGCTGTTTTTT. The encoded protein is CASSQTVQGAGELFF.

Only one count was recorded for this clone. CDR3 amino acids: CASSLVGSLAGLTDTQYF. Written as DNA, the CDR3 is TGTGCCAGCAGCTTAGTTGGGTCTCTAGCGGGGCTCACAGATACGCAGTATTTT. The V gene is TRBV7-6, the J gene TRBJ2-3, with 9 bases matching TRBD2. V lost 1 base to trimming and J lost 2 bases; unmatched junction nucleotides: 10. The germline V gene has CDR1 SGHVS and CDR2 FNYEAQ. The CDR3 runs to 18 residues.

The chain carries TRBV5-6 and TRBJ2-2, with D uncertain. V was shortened by 2 bases and J by 0 bases, with 11 bases between the two germline ends. This CDR3 is 16 amino acids long. From germline, CDR1 is SGHDT and CDR2 YYEEEE. The CDR3 spells CASSLFYSSNTGELFF. The DNA of the CDR3 is TGTGCCAGCAGCTTATTTTACAGTTCGAACACCGGGGAGCTGTTTTTT.

The chain couples TRBV11-3 to TRBJ1-5; no reliable D call. The CDR3 sequence is 13 residues long. The V end was cut by 1 base, the J end by 3 bases, with 4 bases between. CDR1 is SGHNT, CDR2 YENEEA, per germline. The DNA for the CDR3 is TGTGCCAGCAGCTTAGGTCTCAATCAGCCCCAGCATTTT. It is translated as CASSLGLNQPQHF. Supplemented by reference TRBV11-3 and TRBJ1-5, the full variable domain reads EAGVVQSPRYKIIEKKQPVAFWCNPISGHNTLYWYLQNLGQGPELLIRYENEEAVDDSQLPKDRFSAERLKGVDSTLKIQPAELGDSAVYLCASSLGLNQPQHFGDGTRLSIL.

CDR3 sequence: CASSPRDRKIGQPQHF. The CDR3, as DNA: TGTGCCAGCTCACCTAGGGACAGGAAGATCGGCCAGCCCCAGCATTTT. V is TRBV18 and J is TRBJ1-5; TRBD1 aligns across 8 bases. CDR3 length: 16 amino acids. V lost 3 bases and J lost 7; bases outside the gene matches: 11. Germline values: CDR1 KGHSH, CDR2 LQKENI.

The chain joins TRBV5-1 to TRBJ2-7; 9 positions agree with TRBD1. With V trimmed by 4 bases and J by 3 bases, 5 bases remained unmatched. The germline V gene has CDR1 SGHRS and CDR2 YFSETQ. The CDR3 spans 14 residues. CDR3 coding DNA: TGCGCCAGCAGCGGCGGACAGGGGTTCTACGAGCAGTACTTC. It codes for CASSGGQGFYEQYF. Filled out from reference TRBV5-1 and TRBJ2-7, the complete variable domain reads KAGVTQTPRYLIKTRGQQVTLSCSPISGHRSVSWYQQTPGQGLQFLFEYFSETQRNKGNFPGRFSGRQFSNSRSEMNVSTLELGDSALYLCASSGGQGFYEQYFGPGTRLTVT.

The rearrangement uses TRBV5-6 and TRBJ2-7, with 7 bases that match TRBD1. CDR3 size: 15 residues. With V trimmed by 4 bases and J by 2 bases, 9 bases remained unmatched. The germline gives CDR1 SGHDT, CDR2 YYEEEE. Here the CDR3 reads CASSRSTGFTYEQYF. DNA for the CDR3: TGTGCCAGCAGCCGATCGACAGGGTTTACCTACGAGCAGTACTTC.

J is TRBJ2-1 and V is TRBV28; the D gene is possibly TRBD1 (6 bases). Per germline, CDR1 MDHEN and CDR2 SYDVKM. This CDR3 comprises 14 residues. V lost 1 base and J lost 8, with 12 bases in between. In DNA form, the CDR3 reads TGTGCCAGCAGTTTATCAGGGGCGCTGGATGAGCAGTTCTTC. It is translated as CASSLSGALDEQFF.

The chain is built from TRBV28 and TRBJ1-2; D is possibly TRBD1 (5 bases). CDR3 length equals 14 residues. CDR1 and CDR2 (germline): MDHEN, SYDVKM. V dropped 7 bases and J dropped 4 bases, with 16 bases sitting between them. The CDR3 reads CASTPGGGFYGYTF. Written as DNA, the CDR3 is TGTGCCAGCACCCCCGGGGGAGGTTTCTATGGCTACACCTTC.

The chain uses TRBV11-3 and TRBJ2-7, with a tentative D call TRBD1 (6 bases). The germline gives CDR1 SGHNT, CDR2 YENEEA. This CDR3 is 15 amino acids long. V lost 5 bases to trimming and J lost 0 bases, with 14 bases between them. The CDR3 reads CASSEETGSSYEQYF. CDR3 sequence (DNA): TGTGCCAGCAGCGAAGAGACAGGCAGCTCCTACGAGCAGTACTTC.

The chain is built from TRBV4-2 and TRBJ2-1; TRBD2 matches 11 bases. V dropped 4 bases and J dropped 3; count of bases not matched to a gene: 8. The CDR3 consists of 17 residues. Per the germline V gene, CDR1 is LGHNA and CDR2 is YNFKEQ. The CDR3 DNA follows: TGTGCCAGCAGCCTCAACCCTACTAGCGGGAGCTACAATGAGCAGTTCTTC. As protein: CASSLNPTSGSYNEQFF.

This chain joins TRBV4-1 and TRBJ2-7, with TRBD2 identical over 15 bases. Losses at the gene ends were 2 bases for V and 4 bases for J; bases not matched to a gene: 6. The CDR3 has 17 amino acids. The germline V gene has CDR1 MGHRA and CDR2 YSYEKL. CDR3: CASSQTQGLAGGYEQYF. CDR3 coding DNA: TGCGCCAGCAGCCAAACCCAGGGACTAGCGGGAGGTTACGAGCAGTACTTC.